The entry that follows covers one T cell receptor beta chain sequence. The antigen is not known. This sample is part of a study of post-analysis software for immune sequencing data. Overall study context: In terms of disease course, relapsing-remitting, secondary progressive and progressive-relapsing multiple sclerosis were included. Study findings and constraints: Significantly decreased normalized Chao1 diversity was recorded for multiple sclerosis patients relative to controls. Five or six TRBV segments, TRBV5-6, TRBV5-1 and TRBV20-1 among them, were found more frequent in patients than controls. By F measure, samples from a shared preparation batch strongly co-clustered.

The CDR3 sequence is 16 residues long. Per germline, CDR1 SEHNR and CDR2 FQNEAQ (reference sequence). V gave up 1 base and J gave up 6 bases; unmatched junction bases: 10. Prepared libraries of TCR beta cDNA carried unique molecular identifiers. MiXCR, run by TCRdb on the PCR reads, gives a single entry per CDR3 protein. The data contain fewer than 700,000 distinct CDR3 sequences, roughly 46% of them seen just once; the ten biggest clones take up 1.5% to 2%. Sequenced material: blood. The TCR sequence derives from a girl aged 10-17 years with multiple sclerosis. This chain links TRBV7-9 with TRBJ2-3, with 7 bases fitting TRBD2. CDR3 amino acids: CASSLGGGRLGDTQYF. The CDR3 region has the DNA TGTGCCAGCAGCTTAGGCGGGGGACGGCTAGGGGATACGCAGTATTTT.